One and the same sample provided the 30 T cell receptor beta chains below, sequenced in a study of shared clonotypes between healthy human individuals. Using immunoSEQ multiplex PCR, the repertoire was profiled, and TCRdb retains in-frame clones only, with some absent. The table includes 2 million to 2.5 million clones, 95% detected once. Sequenced material: naive CD4+ T cells sorted from blood. Subset in this sample: CD45RA+ positively selected. These receptors all stem from a man between 18 and 35 years old in good health.

This clone was picked up a small number of times. The chain joins TRBV5-4 to TRBJ1-2; a possible D gene is TRBD1 (5 bases). This CDR3 has 13 amino acids. The V gene lost 3 bases and the J gene lost 5 bases, with 11 bases spanning the gap. CDR1 is SGHNT, CDR2 YYREEE, per germline (reference sequence). Here the CDR3 DNA reads TGTGCCAGCAGCTCCGGGACGGCGTATGGCTACACCTTC. This encodes CASSSGTAYGYTF.

The gene calls are TRBV18 and TRBJ2-3; 14 nucleotides agree with TRBD2. CDR1 is KGHSH, CDR2 LQKENI, per germline. CDR3 length equals 17 residues. V lost 2 bases to trimming and J lost 6 bases; unmatched junction nucleotides: 7. Here the CDR3 DNA reads TGTGCCAGCTCACCAGAGTTTGGGACTAGCGGGAGTGATACGCAGTATTTT. Translation gives CASSPEFGTSGSDTQYF. The complete variable domain, with remaining parts taken from reference TRBV18 and TRBJ2-3, reads NAGVMQNPRHLVRRRGQEARLRCSPMKGHSHVYWYRQLPEEGLKFMVYLQKENIIDESGMPKERFSAEFPKEGPSILRIQQVVRGDSAAYFCASSPEFGTSGSDTQYFGPGTRLTVL.

The rearrangement uses TRBV6-5 and TRBJ2-2; D gene uncertain. The CDR3 covers 13 residues. V shed 8 bases and J shed 1 base, with 8 bases lying between them. CDR1 is MNHEY and CDR2 is SVGAGI in the germline V gene. In nucleotides, the CDR3 is TGTGCCAGCCCCCCCCAGAACACCGGGGAGCTGTTTTTT. It yields the protein CASPPQNTGELFF.

The chain combines TRBV5-1 with TRBJ2-5, with 13 bases aligning to TRBD2. J was trimmed by 3 bases and V by 2 bases; bases with no gene match: 4. The CDR3 loop spans 16 amino acids. Germline-derived CDR1 and CDR2 are SGHRS and YFSETQ. The CDR3 DNA is TGCGCCAGCAGCTTCGGAGGACTAGCGGGAGAAGAGACCCAGTACTTC. It is translated as CASSFGGLAGEETQYF.

The V call is TRBV30, the J call TRBJ2-6; D may match TRBD1 or TRBD2 (7 bases each). The V and J ends lost 2 bases and 0 bases respectively, with 20 bases between them. Germline values: CDR1 GTSNPN, CDR2 SVGIG (reference sequence). The CDR3 covers 19 residues. The CDR3 region is CAWSIPWEGASSGANVLTF. For the CDR3, the DNA is TGTGCCTGGAGTATACCTTGGGAGGGGGCATCCTCTGGGGCCAACGTCCTGACTTTC.

The chain uses TRBV5-1 and TRBJ2-2; 10 bases are a match to TRBD1. CDR1 and CDR2 (germline): SGHRS, YFSETQ. The CDR3 covers 17 residues. The trim removed 5 bases at V and 4 bases at J, leaving 11 bases unmatched. The CDR3 loop reads CASSLIPGTGVTGELFF. The CDR3 DNA sequence: TGCGCCAGCAGTTTAATCCCCGGGACAGGGGTCACCGGGGAGCTGTTTTTT.

The V call is TRBV7-9, the J call TRBJ1-2, with 12 bases matching TRBD1. V gave up 3 bases and J gave up 13 bases; unmatched junction bases: 6. This CDR3 contains 13 residues. CDR1 is SEHNR and CDR2 is FQNEAQ in the germline V gene (reference sequence). CDR3 sequence: CASSFPGQGACTF. Here the CDR3 DNA reads TGTGCCAGCAGCTTTCCGGGACAGGGGGCTTGCACCTTC. The variable domain in full, with the rest retrieved from reference TRBV7-9 and TRBJ1-2, is DTGVSQNPRHKITKRGQNVTFRCDPISEHNRLYWYRQTLGQGPEFLTYFQNEAQLEKSRLLSDRFSAERPKGSFSTLEIQRTEQGDSAMYLCASSFPGQGACTFGSGTRLTVV.

The chain has TRBV7-2 and TRBJ2-3; TRBD2 is a possible D gene (6 bases). Germline-derived CDR1 and CDR2 are SGHTA and FQGNSA. The CDR3 contains 15 residues. Between the trimmed V and J ends, which lost 2 bases and 7 bases, there was a span of 16 bases. In nucleotides, the CDR3 is TGTGCCAGCAGCTTATCCGGGCTAGCGTCGAATACGCAGTATTTT. It specifies CASSLSGLASNTQYF. Full variable domain (rest looked up from reference TRBV7-2 and TRBJ2-3): GAGVSQSPSNKVTEKGKDVELRCDPISGHTALYWYRQSLGQGLEFLIYFQGNSAPDKSGLPSDRFSAERTGGSVSTLTIQRTQQEDSAVYLCASSLSGLASNTQYFGPGTRLTVL.

A few counts support this clone. V usage is TRBV5-1 and J usage is TRBJ1-2, with 10 bases aligning to TRBD1. Trimming took 7 bases from V and 7 from J; bases not matched to a gene: 7. CDR1 is SGHRS and CDR2 is YFSETQ in the germline V gene. The CDR3 sequence is 13 residues long. The DNA of the CDR3 is TGCGCCAGCGCTGGGACAGGGGAAGCTGGCTACACCTTC. Translation: CASAGTGEAGYTF.

V and J are TRBV7-9 and TRBJ1-2, with no clear D. V was cut by 1 base and J by 8 bases, with 11 bases left in between. CDR1 SEHNR and CDR2 FQNEAQ come from the germline V gene (reference sequence). The CDR3 has 13 residues. The CDR3 reads CASSLDTAWGYTF. The CDR3 DNA follows: TGTGCCAGCAGCTTAGACACGGCCTGGGGCTACACCTTC.

The J gene is TRBJ2-7, the V gene TRBV7-2; weak D call: TRBD2 (5 bases). CDR3 size: 14 residues. Germline V CDR1 and CDR2: SGHTA, FQGNSA. Deletions cut 5 bases from V and 6 bases from J, with 17 bases between. The CDR3 sequence: CASSPTGLASEQYF. CDR3 DNA sequence: TGTGCCAGCAGCCCTACGGGCCTAGCCTCCGAGCAGTACTTC.

V usage is TRBV2 and J usage is TRBJ2-3; the D gene is possibly TRBD2 (5 bases). The CDR3 covers 14 residues. Per the germline V gene, CDR1 is SNHLY and CDR2 is FYNNEI. The V end was cut by 6 bases, the J end by 2 bases, with 12 bases between. For the CDR3, the DNA is TGTGCCAGCAGAAGTCAGCGGAACACAGATACGCAGTATTTT. It yields the protein CASRSQRNTDTQYF. The variable domain in full, with the rest retrieved from reference TRBV2 and TRBJ2-3, is EPEVTQTPSHQVTQMGQEVILRCVPISNHLYFYWYRQILGQKVEFLVSFYNNEISEKSEIFDDQFSVERPDGSNFTLKIRSTKLEDSAMYFCASRSQRNTDTQYFGPGTRLTVL.

A word on this clone: Other DNA sequences of this sample code for an identical CDR3. This chain joins TRBV7-9 and TRBJ2-1; maybe TRBD2 (6 bases). The CDR3 runs 15 residues. V was cut by 1 base and J by 2 bases, with 9 bases left in between. Germline values: CDR1 SEHNR, CDR2 FQNEAQ (reference sequence). The CDR3 is CASSLGLATYNEQFF. As DNA, the CDR3 is TGTGCCAGCAGCTTAGGTCTAGCGACCTACAATGAGCAGTTCTTC.

J is TRBJ1-2 and V is TRBV7-2; TRBD1 is a possible D gene (5 bases). Germline CDR1 and CDR2: SGHTA and FQGNSA. Deletions cut 5 bases from V and 4 bases from J, with 14 bases between. The length of the CDR3 is 14 residues. The CDR3 spells CASSPVQGSYGYTF. The DNA for the CDR3 is TGTGCCAGCAGCCCAGTCCAGGGTTCCTATGGCTACACCTTC.

The gene calls are TRBV19 and TRBJ1-1; D not certain. The CDR3 covers 13 residues. In germline, CDR1 is LNHDA, CDR2 SQIVND (reference sequence). V lost 3 bases and J 5 bases, leaving 10 bases between the germline ends. CDR3 sequence reads: CASSILTTTEAFF. The CDR3 nucleotides are TGTGCCAGTAGTATCCTAACAACGACTGAAGCTTTCTTT.

This rearrangement joins TRBV18 to TRBJ2-3; 11 nucleotides line up with TRBD2. V dropped 6 bases and J dropped 8; count of bases not matched to a gene: 10. The CDR3 is 15 residues long. Looked up from germline, CDR1 is KGHSH and CDR2 is LQKENI. This CDR3 reads CASSSETSGTTTQYF. In DNA form, the CDR3 reads TGTGCCAGCTCCTCAGAGACTAGCGGGACCACTACGCAGTATTTT.

The chain couples TRBV6-5 to TRBJ2-5, with D tentatively TRBD1 or TRBD2 (6 bases each). The CDR3 is made up of 14 amino acids. Per the germline V gene, CDR1 is MNHEY and CDR2 is SVGAGI. V lost 6 bases, J lost 2 bases, and 13 bases lay in between. The CDR3 DNA follows: TGTGCCAGCAGATCCACAGGGAGGCAAGAGACCCAGTACTTC. It yields the protein CASRSTGRQETQYF.

The chain joins TRBV2 to TRBJ2-7; D may be TRBD1 (5 bases). This CDR3 contains 14 residues. With 0 bases removed from V and 5 bases from J, the gap between germline ends came to 11 bases. Germline CDR1 reads SNHLY; CDR2 reads FYNNEI. The CDR3 region is CASSEARDLHEQYF. The CDR3 coding sequence is TGTGCCAGCAGTGAAGCCAGGGATCTCCACGAGCAGTACTTC.

The chain combines TRBV2 with TRBJ2-5; tentative D call: TRBD1 (5 bases). CDR3 length: 19 residues. With 5 bases removed from V and 0 bases from J, the gap between germline ends came to 25 bases. CDR1 and CDR2 from the germline V gene are SNHLY and FYNNEI. The CDR3 nucleotides read TGTGCCAGCAGTAGCTCAGGCAGGGCCCTTCGACTGTACCAAGAGACCCAGTACTTC. Amino acids: CASSSSGRALRLYQETQYF.

Comment on this clone: Compared with germline, one end of the junction differs, possibly owing to a read error. The chain employs TRBV4-1 and TRBJ2-6; no reliable D call. Germline assignment: CDR1 MGHRA and CDR2 YSYEKL. This CDR3 spans 13 amino acids. This CDR3 is CASSQPPGQRSSF. The CDR3 DNA follows: TGCGCCAGCAGCCAACCCCCCGGGCAGAGGAGCTCTTTC.

The gene calls are TRBV6-1 and TRBJ1-5; D call uncertain. The germline gives CDR1 MNHNS, CDR2 SASEGT. V was trimmed by 1 base and J by 6 bases, leaving 10 bases between them. CDR3 length: 14 amino acids. In DNA form, the CDR3 reads TGTGCCAGCAGTGAAGTCGAGGGCACTCAGCCCCAGCATTTT. It codes for CASSEVEGTQPQHF.

The sample holds a few counts of this clone. V is TRBV19 and J is TRBJ1-6; no clear D gene. Germline V gene data show CDR1 as LNHDA and CDR2 as SQIVND (reference sequence). V shed 5 bases and J shed 7 bases, with 9 bases lying between them. The CDR3 covers 13 residues. The CDR3 spells CASSALTNSPLHF. The CDR3 nucleotides read TGTGCCAGTAGTGCCCTCACCAATTCACCCCTCCACTTT.

The chain combines TRBV11-2 with TRBJ2-7, with unresolved D. V lost 0 bases and J 3 bases, leaving 9 bases between the germline ends. The CDR3 extends over 14 amino acids. Germline V gene lookup returns CDR1 SGHAT and CDR2 FQNNGV. The CDR3 region is CASSLDAFIYEQYF. Written as DNA, the CDR3 is TGTGCCAGCAGCTTAGACGCTTTTATCTACGAGCAGTACTTC.

The CDR3 protein is CASSPPGLGGETQYF. DNA of the CDR3: TGTGCCAGCTCACCTCCGGGACTAGGTGGGGAGACCCAGTACTTC. This chain links TRBV18 with TRBJ2-5; 8 positions agree with TRBD2. Germline lookup yields CDR1 KGHSH and CDR2 LQKENI. V trimming: 3 bases; J trimming: 5 bases; junction bases outside the gene matches: 8. There are 15 residues in the CDR3.

This sequence joins TRBV6-6 and TRBJ2-2; TRBD1 agrees at 7 bases. J lost 3 bases, V lost 5 bases, and 6 bases had no gene match. This CDR3 is built from 15 residues. Germline CDR1 MNHNY, CDR2 SVGAGI (reference sequence). The CDR3 is CASSATGLDTGELFF. DNA of the CDR3: TGTGCCAGCAGTGCGACAGGGTTGGACACCGGGGAGCTGTTTTTT.

CDR3 nucleotide sequence: TGTGCCAGCAGCTTAACAGGTTCATTCCTCCAAGAGACCCAGTACTTC. Protein sequence: CASSLTGSFLQETQYF. The chain joins TRBV5-6 to TRBJ2-5, with D perhaps matching TRBD1 (5 bases). Germline V gene sequence: CDR1 SGHDT, CDR2 YYEEEE. The V end was cut by 2 bases, the J end by 1 base, with 15 bases between. The CDR3 sequence is 16 residues long.

This chain joins TRBV6-5 and TRBJ2-1, with D tentatively TRBD2 (6 bases). Germline values: CDR1 MNHEY, CDR2 SVGAGI. Trimming took 11 bases from V and 10 from J, leaving 21 bases between them. This CDR3 contains 13 residues. The DNA for the CDR3 is TGTGCCTGCCAGGGACGGGGGAAAGGAGAGCAGTTCTTC. This codes for CACQGRGKGEQFF.

Here the CDR3 DNA reads TGTGCCAGCAGCTTGGATGAGATCACAAGCTCCTACGAGCAGTACTTC. Translating it yields CASSLDEITSSYEQYF. This chain connects TRBV5-4 to TRBJ2-7; D gene ambiguous. The V gene's germline CDR1 is SGHNT and CDR2 YYREEE (reference sequence). The CDR3 loop spans 16 amino acids. The V end was cut by 0 bases, the J end by 0 bases, with 13 bases between.

The chain combines TRBV6-1 with TRBJ2-5; 7 bases are a match to TRBD2. V was clipped by 6 bases and J by 3 bases; unmatched bases: 4. This CDR3 is built from 13 residues. Germline values: CDR1 MNHNS, CDR2 SASEGT. The CDR3 spells CASRLGGKETQYF. DNA for the CDR3: TGTGCCAGCAGGCTGGGGGGGAAAGAGACCCAGTACTTC.

This clone was counted a few times. The chain carries TRBV21-1 and TRBJ1-2; TRBD1, the D gene given by the table, was not confirmed from the DNA. TRBV21-1 is a known pseudogene. CDR3 length equals 14 residues. The CDR3 nucleotides are TGTGCCAGCAGCAAATTGGGGGCTATGTGGGGCTACACCTTC. Amino acid sequence: CASSKLGAMWGYTF.